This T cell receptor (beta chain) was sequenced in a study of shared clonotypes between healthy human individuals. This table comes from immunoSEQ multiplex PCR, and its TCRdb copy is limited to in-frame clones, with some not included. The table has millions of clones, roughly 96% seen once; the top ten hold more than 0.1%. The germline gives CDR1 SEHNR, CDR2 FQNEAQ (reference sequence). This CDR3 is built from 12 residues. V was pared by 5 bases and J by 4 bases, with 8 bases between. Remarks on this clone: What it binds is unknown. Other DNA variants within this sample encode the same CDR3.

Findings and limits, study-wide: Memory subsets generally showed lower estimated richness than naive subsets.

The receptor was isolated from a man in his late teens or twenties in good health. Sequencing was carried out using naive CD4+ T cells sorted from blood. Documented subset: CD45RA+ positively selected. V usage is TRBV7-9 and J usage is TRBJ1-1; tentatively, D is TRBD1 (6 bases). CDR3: CASSEQGTEAFF. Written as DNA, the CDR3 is TGTGCCAGCAGCGAACAGGGCACTGAAGCTTTCTTT.